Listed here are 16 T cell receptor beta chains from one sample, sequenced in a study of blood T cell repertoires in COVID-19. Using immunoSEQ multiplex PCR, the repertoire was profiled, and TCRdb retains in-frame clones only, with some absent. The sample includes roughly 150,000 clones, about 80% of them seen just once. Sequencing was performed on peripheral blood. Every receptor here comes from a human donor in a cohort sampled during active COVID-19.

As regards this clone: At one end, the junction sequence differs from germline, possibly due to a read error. Here the CDR3 DNA reads TGTGCTAGCAGCTTAGGTGTGACAGGGGAAGAGACCCAGTACTTC. It encodes CASSLGVTGEETQYF. The chain combines TRBV7-7 with TRBJ2-5, with 8 positions matching TRBD1. CDR1 and CDR2 from the germline V gene are SSHAT and FNYEAQ (reference sequence). The CDR3 is 15 residues long.

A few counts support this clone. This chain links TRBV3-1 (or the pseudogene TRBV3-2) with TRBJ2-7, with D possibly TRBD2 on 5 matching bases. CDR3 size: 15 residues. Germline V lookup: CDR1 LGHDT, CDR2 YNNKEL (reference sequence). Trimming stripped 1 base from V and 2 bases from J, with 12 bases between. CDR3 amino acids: CASSQAHGLTYEQYF. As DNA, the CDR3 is TGTGCCAGCAGCCAAGCCCACGGACTTACCTACGAGCAGTACTTC.

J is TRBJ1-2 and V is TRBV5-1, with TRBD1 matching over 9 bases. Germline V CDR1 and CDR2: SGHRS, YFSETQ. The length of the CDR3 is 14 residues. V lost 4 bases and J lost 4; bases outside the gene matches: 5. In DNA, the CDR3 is TGCGCCAGCAGCCGGGACAGGGACCTCTATGGCTACACCTTC. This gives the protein CASSRDRDLYGYTF.

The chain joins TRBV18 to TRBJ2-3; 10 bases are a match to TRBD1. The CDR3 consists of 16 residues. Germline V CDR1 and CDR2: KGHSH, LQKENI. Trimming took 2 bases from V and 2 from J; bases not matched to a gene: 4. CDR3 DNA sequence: TGTGCCAGCTCACCAGGGGACAGGGGACCCACAGATACGCAGTATTTT. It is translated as CASSPGDRGPTDTQYF.

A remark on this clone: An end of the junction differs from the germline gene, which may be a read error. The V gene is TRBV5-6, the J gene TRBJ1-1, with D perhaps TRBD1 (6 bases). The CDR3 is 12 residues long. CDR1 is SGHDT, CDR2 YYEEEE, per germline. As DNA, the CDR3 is TGTGCCAGCAGTTTGGGGACATTTGAAGCTTTCTTT. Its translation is CASSLGTFEAFF.

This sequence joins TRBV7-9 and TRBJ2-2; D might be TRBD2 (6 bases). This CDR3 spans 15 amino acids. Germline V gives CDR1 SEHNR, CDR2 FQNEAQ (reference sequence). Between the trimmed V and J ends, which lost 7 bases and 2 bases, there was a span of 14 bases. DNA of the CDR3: TGTGCCAGCATCCCTAGGAGGGGAAACACCGGGGAGCTGTTTTTT. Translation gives CASIPRRGNTGELFF.

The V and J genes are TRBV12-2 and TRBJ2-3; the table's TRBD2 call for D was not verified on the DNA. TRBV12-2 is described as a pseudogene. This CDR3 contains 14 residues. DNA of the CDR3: TGTGCAAGTCGCATAAGACTAGCCCGCGATACGCAGTATTTT. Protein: CASRIRLARDTQYF.

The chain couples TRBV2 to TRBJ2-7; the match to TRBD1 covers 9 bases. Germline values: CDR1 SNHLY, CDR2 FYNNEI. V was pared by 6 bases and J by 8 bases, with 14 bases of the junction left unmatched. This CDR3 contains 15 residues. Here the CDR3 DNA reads TGTGCCAGCAGACTCACCGGGACAGGGAGAACGAAGCAGTACTTC. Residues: CASRLTGTGRTKQYF.

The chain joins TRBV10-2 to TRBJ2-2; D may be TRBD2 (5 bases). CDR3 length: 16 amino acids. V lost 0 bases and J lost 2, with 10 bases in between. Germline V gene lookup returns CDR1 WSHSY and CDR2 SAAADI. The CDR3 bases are TGCGCCAGCAGTGAGTCGAGCGGACTTAACACCGGGGAGCTGTTTTTT. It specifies CASSESSGLNTGELFF.

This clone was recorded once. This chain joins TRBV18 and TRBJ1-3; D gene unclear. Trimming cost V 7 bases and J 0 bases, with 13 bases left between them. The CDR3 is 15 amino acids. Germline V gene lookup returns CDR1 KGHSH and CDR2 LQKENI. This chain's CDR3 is CASFTVLSSGNTIYF. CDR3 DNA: TGTGCCAGCTTCACAGTCTTAAGCTCTGGAAACACCATATATTTT.

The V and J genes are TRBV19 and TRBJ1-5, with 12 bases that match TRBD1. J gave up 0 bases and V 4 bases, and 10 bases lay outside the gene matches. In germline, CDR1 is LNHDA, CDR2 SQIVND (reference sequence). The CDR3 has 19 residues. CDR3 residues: CASSTTGTGGAGSNQPQHF. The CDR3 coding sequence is TGTGCCAGTAGTACAACCGGGACAGGGGGCGCAGGTAGCAATCAGCCCCAGCATTTT.

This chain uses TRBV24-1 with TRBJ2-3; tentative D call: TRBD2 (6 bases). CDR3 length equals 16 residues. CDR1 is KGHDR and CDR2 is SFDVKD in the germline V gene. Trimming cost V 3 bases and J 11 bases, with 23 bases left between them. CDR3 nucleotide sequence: TGTGCCACCAGTGATCCAATGGGGACTTCATTTTTTGGGCAGTATTTT. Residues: CATSDPMGTSFFGQYF.

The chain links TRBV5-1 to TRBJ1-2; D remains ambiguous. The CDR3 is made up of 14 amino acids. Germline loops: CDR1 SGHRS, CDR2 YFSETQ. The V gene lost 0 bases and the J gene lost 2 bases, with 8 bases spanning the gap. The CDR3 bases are TGCGCCAGCAGCTTGGGGGTCAGGAACTATGGCTACACCTTC. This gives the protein CASSLGVRNYGYTF.

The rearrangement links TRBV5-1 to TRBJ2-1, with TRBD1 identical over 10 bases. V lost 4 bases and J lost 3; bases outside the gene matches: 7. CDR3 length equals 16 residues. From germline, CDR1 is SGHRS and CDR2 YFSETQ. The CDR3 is CASSHGGQGYYNEQFF. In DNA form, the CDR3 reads TGCGCCAGCAGCCATGGGGGACAGGGGTACTACAATGAGCAGTTCTTC.

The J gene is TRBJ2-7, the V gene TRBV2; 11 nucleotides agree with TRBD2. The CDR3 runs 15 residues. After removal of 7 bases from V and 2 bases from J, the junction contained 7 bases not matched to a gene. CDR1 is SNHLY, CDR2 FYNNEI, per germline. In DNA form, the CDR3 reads TGTGCCAGCACCAAAGGGACTAGCGGAACCTACGAGCAGTACTTC. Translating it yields CASTKGTSGTYEQYF.

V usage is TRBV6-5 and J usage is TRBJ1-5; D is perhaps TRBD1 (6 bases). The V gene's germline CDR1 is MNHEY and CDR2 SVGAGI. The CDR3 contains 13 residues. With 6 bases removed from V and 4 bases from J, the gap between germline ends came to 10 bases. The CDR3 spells CASRRQENQPQHF. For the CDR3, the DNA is TGTGCCAGCAGAAGACAGGAAAATCAGCCCCAGCATTTT.